Described below is a single T cell receptor (beta chain) sequence and its context. Its antigen is as yet unknown. These data originate in a study of graft-versus-host responses after intestinal transplantation. Repertoires were generated with immunoSEQ multiplex PCR, while TCRdb's copy carries only in-frame clones and drops some. The sample has around 100,000 clones; more than 80% are singletons. V dropped 1 base and J dropped 6; count of bases not matched to a gene: 4. Germline V CDR1 and CDR2: MGHRA, YSYEKL. CDR3 length equals 15 residues. J is TRBJ2-4 and V is TRBV4-1; 9 nucleotides agree with TRBD2. Here the sequenced sample was unstimulated CD4+ T cells sorted from spleen or lymph node cells, taken before transplant. The origin of this receptor is a human donor who was the organ donor for an intestinal transplant. The CDR3 sequence: CASSQVAGALNIQYF. The CDR3 region has the DNA TGCGCCAGCAGCCAAGTAGCGGGAGCACTAAACATTCAGTACTTC.